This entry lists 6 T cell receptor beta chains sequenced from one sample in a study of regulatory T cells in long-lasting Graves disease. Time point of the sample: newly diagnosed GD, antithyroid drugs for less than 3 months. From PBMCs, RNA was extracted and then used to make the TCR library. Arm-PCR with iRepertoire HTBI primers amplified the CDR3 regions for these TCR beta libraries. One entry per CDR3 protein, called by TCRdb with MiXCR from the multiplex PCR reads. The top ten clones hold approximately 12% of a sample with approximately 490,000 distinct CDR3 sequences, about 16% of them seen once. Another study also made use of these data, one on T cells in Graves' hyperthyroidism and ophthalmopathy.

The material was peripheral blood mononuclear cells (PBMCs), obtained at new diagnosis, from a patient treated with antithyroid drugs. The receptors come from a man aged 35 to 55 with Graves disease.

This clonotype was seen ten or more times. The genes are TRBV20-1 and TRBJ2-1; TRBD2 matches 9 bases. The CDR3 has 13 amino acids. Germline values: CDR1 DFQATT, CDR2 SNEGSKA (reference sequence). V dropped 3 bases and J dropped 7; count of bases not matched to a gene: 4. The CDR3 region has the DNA TGCAGTGCTAGGGGGCTAGCGGGGAATGAGCAGTTCTTC. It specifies CSARGLAGNEQFF.

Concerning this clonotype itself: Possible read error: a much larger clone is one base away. This chain's CDR3 is CASSLVSSGLAGSYNEQYF. The CDR3 coding sequence is TGTGCCAGCAGCTTAGTCTCATCTGGACTAGCGGGATCTTACAATGAGCAGTACTTC. J is TRBJ2-7 and V is TRBV7-2; 12 bases match TRBD2. This CDR3 is built from 19 residues. J lost 7 bases, V lost 1 base, and 17 bases had no gene match. Germline CDR1 SGHTA, CDR2 FQGNSA. Full variable domain (outside the CDR3, taken from reference TRBV7-2 and TRBJ2-7): GAGVSQSPSNKVTEKGKDVELRCDPISGHTALYWYRQSLGQGLEFLIYFQGNSAPDKSGLPSDRFSAERTGGSVSTLTIQRTQQEDSAVYLCASSLVSSGLAGSYNEQYFGPGTRLTVT.

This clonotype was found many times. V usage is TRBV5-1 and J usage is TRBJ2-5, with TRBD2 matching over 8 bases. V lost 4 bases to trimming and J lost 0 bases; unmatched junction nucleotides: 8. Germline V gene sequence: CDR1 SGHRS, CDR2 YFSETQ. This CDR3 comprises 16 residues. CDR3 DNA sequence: TGCGCCAGCAGCACGACTAGCGAGGCGAACCAAGAGACCCAGTACTTC. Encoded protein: CASSTTSEANQETQYF.

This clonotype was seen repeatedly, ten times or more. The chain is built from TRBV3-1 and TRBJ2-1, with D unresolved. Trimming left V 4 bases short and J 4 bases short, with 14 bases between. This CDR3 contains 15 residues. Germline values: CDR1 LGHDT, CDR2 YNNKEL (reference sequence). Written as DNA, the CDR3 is TGTGCCAGCAGCCCGGGCCCTTTCACATACAATGAGCAGTTCTTC. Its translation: CASSPGPFTYNEQFF.

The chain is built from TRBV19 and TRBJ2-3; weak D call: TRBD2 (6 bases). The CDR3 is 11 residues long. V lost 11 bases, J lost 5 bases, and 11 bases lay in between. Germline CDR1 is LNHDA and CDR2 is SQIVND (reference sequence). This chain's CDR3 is CAAGAGDTQYF. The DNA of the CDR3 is TGTGCCGCAGGAGCGGGAGATACGCAGTATTTT.

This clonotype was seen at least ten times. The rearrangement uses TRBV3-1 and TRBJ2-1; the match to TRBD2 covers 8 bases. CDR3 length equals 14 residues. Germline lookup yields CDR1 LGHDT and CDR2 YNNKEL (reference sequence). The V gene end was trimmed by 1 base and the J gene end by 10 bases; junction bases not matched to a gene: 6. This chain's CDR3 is CASSQGRGGREQFF. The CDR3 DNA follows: TGTGCCAGCAGCCAAGGACGTGGCGGGAGGGAGCAGTTCTTC.